This T cell receptor (beta chain) is from a study of blood T cell repertoires in COVID-19. Study in general: Italy, Spain and the United States were the sources of the convalescent and acute COVID-19 samples. From T cells, B-cell-depleted T cells, or PBMCs came the material, which was cDNA or gDNA.

Germline lookup yields CDR1 MNHEY and CDR2 SMNVEV (reference sequence). The CDR3 loop spans 14 amino acids. Trimming cost V 4 bases and J 4 bases; bases outside gene matches: 7. Per the authors' pipeline: For nucleated cells, counts were estimated from reference gene primer amplification. Produced via immunoSEQ multiplex PCR; TCRdb's table is partial and in-frame only. V and J calls and clone size follow that table, whereas D and trimming were derived from the DNA. The table shows roughly 250,000 clones, with roughly 86% occurring only once. The rearrangement uses TRBV27 and TRBJ2-7, with 7 bases that match TRBD1. This TCR was sampled from a woman in her 30s with acute or convalescent COVID-19. Source material: peripheral blood. The CDR3 DNA follows: TGTGCCAGCAGTTCCCAGGGGGAGTGGTACGAGCAGTACTTC. Translating it yields CASSSQGEWYEQYF.